One and the same sample provided the 6 T cell receptor beta chains below, sequenced in a study of cytomegalovirus exposure and HLA in healthy donors. PCR primers comprised 60 Vbeta and 13 Jbeta primers. Using immunoSEQ multiplex PCR, the repertoire was profiled, and TCRdb retains in-frame clones only, with some absent. The sample lists 150,000 to 200,000 clones, 65% to 80% seen once, with 2% to 2.5% in the top ten. Sequencing used PBMCs. Receptor source: a young woman in good health and CMV-seropositive.

The chain combines TRBV4-3 with TRBJ2-3, with 9 bases aligning to TRBD1. Unmatched junction bases numbered 14, after V lost 3 bases and J lost 1 base. In germline, CDR1 is LGHNA, CDR2 YSLEER. The CDR3 length is 19 residues. The CDR3 DNA follows: TGCGCCAGCAGCCACCTAAGAAGGGGGGGACAGGGTGGCACAGATACGCAGTATTTT. As protein: CASSHLRRGGQGGTDTQYF.

The chain's CDR3 is CASSPLANTGELFF. In nucleotides, the CDR3 is TGTGCCAGCAGCCCCCTAGCCAACACCGGGGAGCTGTTTTTT. This chain joins TRBV7-9 and TRBJ2-2; a weak D match, TRBD2 (5 bases). Germline assignment: CDR1 SEHNR and CDR2 FQNEAQ (reference sequence). CDR3 length: 14 residues. Trimming removed 5 bases at V and 2 bases at J, with 9 bases between.

This chain links TRBV7-9 with TRBJ2-5; D is possibly TRBD2 (6 bases). Germline CDR1 reads SEHNR; CDR2 reads FQNEAQ (reference sequence). This CDR3 contains 15 residues. Trimming removed 6 bases at V and 4 bases at J, with 18 bases between. In DNA form, the CDR3 reads TGTGCCAGCAGTCCACCCCGCGCGGGGCGAGAGACCCAGTACTTC. Protein product: CASSPPRAGRETQYF.

Here the CDR3 DNA reads TGTGCCAGCAGCTCCCTCGGCGGGGGCACAGATACGCAGTATTTT. This translates into CASSSLGGGTDTQYF. This sequence joins TRBV28 and TRBJ2-3, with TRBD2 as a possible D gene (6 bases). The CDR3 loop spans 15 amino acids. Trimming removed 6 bases from V and 1 base from J, with 14 bases in between. The germline gives CDR1 MDHEN, CDR2 SYDVKM.

This clone was seen a single time. The chain has TRBV11-3 and TRBJ2-7; 10 nucleotides match TRBD1. Germline loops: CDR1 SGHNT, CDR2 YENEEA. CDR3 length equals 15 residues. After removal of 5 bases from V and 0 bases from J, the junction contained 4 bases not matched to a gene. Here the CDR3 reads CASSQGQGPSYEQYF. The CDR3 DNA sequence: TGTGCCAGCAGCCAGGGACAGGGGCCCTCCTACGAGCAGTACTTC.

The rearrangement joins TRBV6-6 to TRBJ2-7; tentatively, D is TRBD1 (6 bases). V lost 4 bases to trimming and J lost 1 base, with 11 bases between them. This CDR3 is built from 14 residues. CDR1 and CDR2 from the germline V gene are MNHNY and SVGAGI (reference sequence). CDR3 nucleotides: TGTGCCAGCAGTTCCCCGGACAGATCCTACGAGCAGTACTTC. Protein: CASSSPDRSYEQYF.